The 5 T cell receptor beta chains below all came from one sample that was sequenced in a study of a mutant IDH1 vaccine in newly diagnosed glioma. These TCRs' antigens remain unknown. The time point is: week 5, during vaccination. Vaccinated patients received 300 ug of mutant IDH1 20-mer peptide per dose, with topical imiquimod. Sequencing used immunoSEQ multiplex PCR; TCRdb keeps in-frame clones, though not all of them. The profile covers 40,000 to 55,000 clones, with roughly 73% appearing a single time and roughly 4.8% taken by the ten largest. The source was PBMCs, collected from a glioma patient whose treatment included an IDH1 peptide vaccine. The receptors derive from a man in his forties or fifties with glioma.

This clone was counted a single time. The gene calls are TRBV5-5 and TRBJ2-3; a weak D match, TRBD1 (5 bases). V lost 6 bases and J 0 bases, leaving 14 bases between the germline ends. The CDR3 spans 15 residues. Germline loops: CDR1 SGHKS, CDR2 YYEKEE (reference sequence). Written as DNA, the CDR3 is TGTGCCAGCAATTGGGGCTCCCAAAGCACAGATACGCAGTATTTT. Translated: CASNWGSQSTDTQYF.

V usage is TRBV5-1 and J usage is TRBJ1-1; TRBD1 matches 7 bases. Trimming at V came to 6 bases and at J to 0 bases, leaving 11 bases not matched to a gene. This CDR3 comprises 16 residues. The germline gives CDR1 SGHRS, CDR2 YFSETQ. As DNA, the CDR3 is TGCGCCAGCAACCTAACACCCGGGACAGTGAACACTGAAGCTTTCTTT. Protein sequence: CASNLTPGTVNTEAFF.

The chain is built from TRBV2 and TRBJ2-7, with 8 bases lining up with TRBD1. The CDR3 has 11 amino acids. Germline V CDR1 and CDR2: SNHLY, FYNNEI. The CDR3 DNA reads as TGTGAAAGCAGGGGGCTCAACGAGCAGTACTTC. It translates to CESRGLNEQYF.

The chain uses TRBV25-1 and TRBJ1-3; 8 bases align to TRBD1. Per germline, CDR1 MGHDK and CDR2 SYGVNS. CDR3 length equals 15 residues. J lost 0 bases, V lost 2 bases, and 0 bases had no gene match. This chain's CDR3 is CASSEGQGSGNTIYF. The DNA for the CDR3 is TGTGCCAGCAGTGAAGGACAGGGCTCTGGAAACACCATATATTTT.

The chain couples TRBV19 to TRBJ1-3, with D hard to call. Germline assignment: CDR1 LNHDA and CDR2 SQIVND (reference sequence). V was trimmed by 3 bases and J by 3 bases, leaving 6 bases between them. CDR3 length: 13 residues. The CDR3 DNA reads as TGTGCCAGTAGTATCGGCATTGGAAACACCATATATTTT. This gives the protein CASSIGIGNTIYF.